The rows below give T cell receptor beta chains drawn from one sample of a study of T cell responses to AZD1222 COVID-19 vaccine. Clones were sequenced by immunoSEQ multiplex PCR, and TCRdb holds only the in-frame ones, with some missing. The repertoire includes fewer than 150,000 clones, 90% of them detected once, and about 3.5% sits in the top ten. The material sequenced was peripheral blood, taken on day 0 of AZD1222 vaccination. The receptors originated from an adult in good health. CDR3s include the opening cysteine and the closing phenylalanine or tryptophan.

v_gene,j_gene,CDR3aa
TRBV24-1,TRBJ1-2,CATSDLPNYGYTF
TRBV7-2,TRBJ1-4,CASSLGTLDEKLFF
TRBV9,TRBJ1-1,CASSVGSANMNTEAFF
TRBV6-5,TRBJ2-7,CASRASGDSSVQYF
TRBV6-5,TRBJ1-4,CASSYGGAANEKLFF
TRBV5-4,TRBJ2-3,CASSLGPVGPGDTQYF
TRBV5-1,TRBJ1-1,CASSLSTSNTEAFF
TRBV19,TRBJ1-5,CASSLTGNSGQPQHF
TRBV10-3,TRBJ2-1,CAISEPTPGQSGHSEQFF
TRBV27,TRBJ2-7,CASSQRTSGAYEQYF
TRBV9,TRBJ1-1,CASSGWTGEAFF
TRBV30,TRBJ2-1,CAWNHVGSYNEQFF
TRBV6-5,TRBJ1-2,CASGTGLGYTF
TRBV6-5,TRBJ2-5,CASSSPSSGMEETQYF
TRBV7-8,TRBJ1-5,CASSTSYGGPNQPQHF
TRBV18,TRBJ1-4,CASSPYGFEKLFF
TRBV19,TRBJ1-1,CASSINRGRAEAFF
TRBV6-5,TRBJ2-7,CASSYSSYRPSYEQYF
TRBV5-1,TRBJ2-3,CASSLEARRDTQYF
TRBV6-5,TRBJ1-6,CASSPPTGRNSPLHF
TRBV4-1,TRBJ2-7,CASSQNSGGDSYEQYF
TRBV5-1,TRBJ2-5,CATSSGDTELKYF
TRBV6-5,TRBJ1-3,CASSYSLISGNTIYF
TRBV7-2,TRBJ1-5,CASSPGGDIYGQPQHF
TRBV30,TRBJ1-5,CAWSVPGGGQPQHF
TRBV6-1,TRBJ1-1,CASSEPGGGAVGAFF
TRBV5-5,TRBJ1-2,CASSLVEGGSGYTF
TRBV23-1,TRBJ2-2,CASSHPGGPNTGELFF
TRBV12-3/TRBV12-4,TRBJ1-1,CASNRQRNTEAFF
TRBV30,TRBJ1-3,CAWSAQAFSGNTIYF
TRBV12-5,TRBJ1-5,CASGMGRGPGSNQPQHF
TRBV27,TRBJ2-7,CASSLWDRAREQYF
TRBV23-1,TRBJ1-2,CASSPLDSPISGGGYGYTF
TRBV11-3,TRBJ2-5,CASSSTWAGDQYF
TRBV9,TRBJ2-5,CASSFWTSGHQETQYF
TRBV5-6,TRBJ1-5,CASSLSGTAYQPQHF
TRBV5-1,TRBJ1-1,CASSLEAGGNTEAFF
TRBV30,TRBJ1-4,CAWGGAANEKLFF
TRBV19,TRBJ1-5,CASSIGTASNQPQHF
TRBV19,TRBJ2-5,CASSIAHYQETQYF
TRBV6-5,TRBJ1-2,CASSFDRSINYGYTF
TRBV6-2/TRBV6-3,TRBJ2-3,CASSYPGEADTQYF
TRBV7-6,TRBJ2-7,CASSLGGGYGVASYEQYF
TRBV19,TRBJ1-5,CASSIRGQGDQPQHF
TRBV7-6,TRBJ1-1,CASRKETGANTEAFF
TRBV12-3/TRBV12-4,TRBJ1-4,CASSDRGGEKLFF
TRBV4-1,TRBJ2-1,CASSSTGTEYNEQFF
TRBV9,TRBJ1-1,CASSVAFGNTEAFF
TRBV18,TRBJ1-1,CASSRRQEAFF
TRBV3-1/TRBV3-2,TRBJ1-4,CASSQAATNEKLFF
TRBV5-4,TRBJ2-3,CASSLTGASSTDTQYF
TRBV6-5,TRBJ1-1,CASRTGATEAFF
TRBV6-5,TRBJ1-2,CASSYSGSQYGYTF